The T cell receptor beta chain under discussion was sequenced for a study of Graves' ophthalmopathy and Graves' hyperthyroidism. The PBMCs originated from more than 7.5 ml of fresh peripheral blood. Comments on this clonotype: The antigen is undetermined.

The study amplified TCR beta CDR3 regions using RNA transcripts. Scientists carried out first-round RT-PCR using HTBI primers and then a second-round multiplex PCR. TCRdb recomputed calls from the multiplex PCR reads with MiXCR, one row per CDR3 protein. In the table there are 200,000 to 250,000 distinct CDR3 sequences, roughly 27% of which are singletons. Points from the study as a whole: Ophthalmopathy was separated from stable hyperthyroidism by a 13-signature model with over 85% sensitivity and around 81% specificity. Thyroid clonotypes that were expanded above 0.001 frequency mostly also appeared in blood.

Trimming stripped 4 bases from V and 11 bases from J, with 14 bases between. The CDR3 sequence is 12 residues long. Germline CDR1 is MNHEY and CDR2 is SMNVEV (reference sequence). The TCR comes from a man in his fifties with Graves' ophthalmopathy. The J gene is TRBJ1-1, the V gene TRBV27; D is possibly TRBD1 (5 bases). Sequencing used peripheral blood. CDR3 nucleotides: TGTGCCAGCAGTTACCAGGGTGGTGACGCTTTCTTT. This encodes CASSYQGGDAFF.